The clone carrying this T cell receptor (beta chain) was seen only once. Its antigen remains unidentified. The cohort excluded patients with autoimmune disease history or systemic immunosuppression. Germline CDR1 and CDR2: SGHTA and FQGNSA. The J segment lost 4 bases and the V segment lost 7 bases, leaving 13 bases of the junction unmatched. The CDR3 is made up of 17 amino acids. The data derive from a study of OX40 agonist ivuxolimab in advanced cancers. Whole-study findings and limits: In the expanded peripheral T cells, antigen specificity was never determined. Among patients with partial responses at 0.1-3.0 mg/kg, clonal expansion was among the lowest.

Data came from immunoSEQ multiplex PCR; TCRdb stores just in-frame clones and leaves some out. The table has 80,000 or so clones, 90% to 95% seen once. The rearrangement uses TRBV7-2 and TRBJ1-3, with 10 bases lining up with TRBD1. The clonotype originates from an adult with an advanced solid tumor such as melanoma, head and neck, liver or kidney cancer. The starting material was CD4+ or CD8+ T cells sorted from blood, obtained in a trial of the OX40 agonist ivuxolimab. CDR3 residues: CASISRQGAMKGNTIYF. CDR3 coding DNA: TGTGCCAGCATTTCTAGACAGGGGGCCATGAAAGGAAACACCATATATTTT.